These T cell receptor beta chains were read from a single sample in a study of a mutant IDH1 vaccine in newly diagnosed glioma. Their antigen targets remain unknown. The table came from immunoSEQ multiplex PCR; TCRdb's copy has only in-frame clones and leaves some out. There are fewer than 45,000 clones in the sample; approximately 86% occur only once, and 18% lies in the top ten. The sample was PBMCs, taken from a glioma patient whose treatment included an IDH1 peptide vaccine. All receptors come from a man aged 18 to 29 with glioma. Some clones in this sample may be carry-over from other donors' samples. The CDR3 runs from the conserved cysteine through the conserved F or W. D genes are given only for firm matches. Size is omitted from some rows. Given values are once, few, many or a class for expanded clones.

clone_size | d_call | j_call | v_call | cdr3_aa | cdr3_nt
few | - | TRBJ1-5 | TRBV29-1 | CSVLDRDQPQHF | TGCAGCGTCCTGGACAGAGATCAGCCCCAGCATTTT
- | - | TRBJ2-7 | TRBV18 | CASSSQSYEQYF | TGTGCCAGCTCAAGTCAAAGCTACGAGCAGTACTTC
few | - | TRBJ2-1 | TRBV30 | CAWSVHQGRYNEQFF | TGTGCCTGGAGTGTACACCAGGGGAGGTACAATGAGCAGTTCTTC
- | - | TRBJ1-1 | TRBV5-1 | CASSLVDSAMRAEAFF | TGCGCCAGCAGCTTGGTGGACAGTGCTATGAGGGCTGAAGCTTTCTTT
- | - | TRBJ1-1 | TRBV20-1 | CSARVREAFF | TGCAGTGCTAGAGTGAGGGAAGCTTTCTTT
- | - | TRBJ2-1 | TRBV7-9 | CASSLGGYEQFF | TGTGCCAGCAGCTTGGGGGGCTATGAGCAGTTCTTC
- | - | TRBJ1-1 | TRBV4-3 | CASSQGSTGNTEAFF | TGCGCCAGCAGCCAGGGATCAACAGGGAACACTGAAGCTTTCTTT
- | - | TRBJ1-4 | TRBV7-9 | CASTTTTAGPIEKLFF | TGTGCCAGCACCACGACCACGGCAGGACCTATTGAAAAACTGTTTTTT
- | - | TRBJ2-7 | TRBV29-1 | CSALWGGPEQYF | TGCAGCGCCTTATGGGGGGGGCCCGAGCAGTACTTC
- | - | TRBJ2-7 | TRBV30 | CAWRGGSLSSYEQYF | TGTGCCTGGAGGGGGGGCAGCCTCAGCTCCTACGAGCAGTACTTC
- | - | TRBJ1-6 | TRBV6-6 | CASRGLGSGGGSPLHF | TGTGCCAGCAGGGGGCTTGGATCGGGGGGAGGATCACCCCTCCACTTT
- | - | TRBJ2-5 | TRBV2 | CASSESNDWETQYF | TGTGCCAGCAGTGAGTCGAACGATTGGGAGACCCAGTACTTC
once | - | TRBJ1-1 | TRBV28 | CASSLPNRALNTEAFF | TGTGCCAGCAGTTTACCCAACAGGGCACTTAACACTGAAGCTTTCTTT
- | - | TRBJ1-1 | TRBV6-6 | CASSYIRNTEAFF | TGTGCCAGCAGTTATATTAGGAACACTGAAGCTTTCTTT
- | - | TRBJ1-5 | TRBV2 | CASSRERFNQPQHF | TGTGCCAGCAGTCGGGAGCGGTTCAATCAGCCCCAGCATTTT
- | - | TRBJ1-5 | TRBV10-3 | CAISESRGWQPQHF | TGTGCCATCAGTGAGTCGAGGGGATGGCAGCCCCAGCATTTT
- | - | TRBJ2-7 | TRBV5-1 | CASSLAWEGLEQYF | TGCGCCAGCAGCTTGGCGTGGGAAGGCCTCGAGCAGTACTTC